The T cell receptor beta chain under discussion was sequenced for a study of vaccination and CD4 T cells after COVID-19. At the level of the study: Overlapping spike peptides of SARS-CoV-2, HCoV-NL63, HCoV-OC43 and HCoV-229E were used, and cells were stimulated with them.

Treatment indicated: roughly 11-day PBMC culture with coronavirus spike peptide pools or control peptides (ViraFEST assay). Collection of the unexposed donor's CD4+ T cells took place before the COVID-19 pandemic (2011-2018). There are 14 residues in the CDR3. V was shortened by 8 bases and J by 2 bases, with 14 bases between the two germline ends. Germline V gene sequence: CDR1 SEHNR, CDR2 FQNEAQ (reference sequence). Oncomine TCR Beta short-read sequencing was applied to DNA from cultured CD4+ T cells. Each CDR3 protein is one row after TCRdb ran MiXCR on the PCR reads. This table holds roughly 1,400 distinct CDR3 sequences, 48% found once. Comment on this clonotype: The antigen is undetermined.

The V and J genes are TRBV7-9 and TRBJ2-3, with a weak D call TRBD1 (5 bases). The specimen was CD4+ T cells from blood, cultured in vitro. The TCR was taken from a human donor in good health. Written as DNA, the CDR3 is TGTGCCAGCCCGGCAGGGCTTAACACAGATACGCAGTATTTT. Translating gives CASPAGLNTDTQYF.